This T cell receptor beta chain was observed in a study of cytomegalovirus exposure and HLA in healthy donors (dated by TCRdb to 2016 to 2017). For the study in its entirety: According to an earlier analysis of around 600 of the donors, 200 million or so T cells yielded 120 million or so unique TCR beta sequences and approximately 280 Gb of sequence data. An early release covering around 630 HLA-typed donors comprised 300 to 350 gigabases of sequencing data and 65 million to 100 million unique TCR sequences. Rather than using new phenotypic data, the later analysis identified candidate immune exposures from TCR beta sequences and from how often those sequences occurred across donors. High-throughput TCR immunosequencing, statistical association of individual TCRs with disease status, and machine learning were combined to predict cytomegalovirus infection status. HLA typing included class I and class II loci at four-digit resolution. Alongside the repertoire data, information on donor age, sex, ethnicity and CMV serostatus was compiled. The number of typed donors differed by locus: about 620-640 for A, B, C, DRB1 and DQB1; some 540 for DQA1; fewer than 610 for DPA1; and some 470 for DPB1. All discovery cohort repertoires had been generated using a single sequencing platform. The study used immunosequencing to profile the T cell repertoires of more than 650 subjects and linked those repertoires to cytomegalovirus serostatus. A separate validation cohort of over 95 different subjects was used in addition to the roughly 640-subject first cohort. A later analysis re-analyzed previously published TCR beta repertoires from 500 to 700 donors and added high-resolution HLA genotyping to study TCR occurrence patterns. Of the roughly 400 genotyped donors, roughly 85% fell in the genetic ancestry cluster associated with self-reported Caucasian donors. The study was designed to test whether signatures of past pathogen exposure could be identified by cataloging public T cell receptors. Four to six DR-DQ haplotypes were handled as single units for association and clustering because linkage in the cohort was strong. Genome-wide SNP genotypes for about three fifths of the 666 donors were used in a later genetic analysis, which treated that subset as a discovery cohort. In an earlier analysis of 500 to 650 of the donors, high-throughput TCR beta sequencing was used to judge whether each TCR beta V gene segment behaved as functional or pseudogenic. Across approximately 420 genotyped donors of the cohort, an average of approximately 240,000 unique TCR beta nucleotide sequences per donor were sequenced, and roughly a sixth of those sequences were non-productive. Study-wide conclusions, independent of this receptor: In vitro tests confirmed that three of the cytomegalovirus-associated TCR beta chains recognize cytomegalovirus antigens. A later genetic analysis associated a missense DCLRE1C variant with V-gene and J-gene trimming of TCR beta chains, and an independent cohort replicated the association. Most TCR sequences were observed very rarely across donors, whereas some public TCRs were present in many individuals. Cytomegalovirus status was reported to be diagnosed by the classifier with high specificity and sensitivity in both the original and validation cohorts. A later analysis reported that several top co-occurrence clusters appeared linked to parvovirus B19, influenza, CMV and Epstein-Barr virus. Correlated functional status among segregating V segments might reflect linkage disequilibrium, but an unknown experimental factor could not be ruled out. In a later genetic analysis, fewer N-insertions in productive TCRs were reported among donors in an Asian-associated ancestry cluster than the roughly 670-donor mean. The presence/absence analyses assumed that sequencing depth was roughly uniform across donors, and that assumption may not be true. Assigning TCR associations to individual alleles was difficult when HLA alleles, especially DR and DQ, strongly co-occurred. In the study, approximately 160 TCR beta chains were listed as associated with cytomegalovirus. Because some donors lacked HLA typing at each locus, the association tests relied only on the typed subset. Roughly 15 rarely observed V segments, including chromosome 9 orphons, were excluded from the earlier analysis of some 590 of the donors because counts were too low. The 87-base-pair reads could not distinguish some IMGT-functional V segments, including TRBV6-2 and TRBV6-3, so those segments were excluded. The only immune exposure information available for the cohort was CMV serostatus. A later analysis found that HLA-associated TCR beta chains were more clonally expanded and had lower generation probabilities than equally common non-associated chains. A later analysis associated 17,000 or so TCR beta sequences with specific HLA alleles at a false discovery rate of 0.05. A cluster of highly shared sequence variants was judged likely to be a technical artifact of the sequencing pipeline. A further reported finding was that TCR beta sequences accurately predicted the HLA-A and HLA-B alleles for most subjects in the first cohort. The authors suggested that the approach could potentially be generalized to other disease states and immunological phenotypes. In this cohort, only TCR beta chains were sequenced, and detectable features were limited by the absence of alpha or paired-chain data. A later analysis found that most CMV-associated TCR beta chains appeared HLA-restricted, with HLA associations seemingly driven largely by CMV exposure. A later analysis found that TCR association rates varied across HLA loci, with DRB1 alleles showing the most associated TCRs and HLA-C alleles the fewest. An earlier analysis of around 500 of the donors showed that most TCR beta V segments appeared in productive rearrangements either about 90% or about 30% of the time, which broadly matched IMGT annotations.

The germline V gene (reference sequence) specifies LNHDA as CDR1 and SQIVND as CDR2. From the cysteine through the phenylalanine, the CDR3 covers 17 amino acids. CDR3 DNA only is kept here, 51 bases in frame from base 1. The junction shows trimming of 6 bases on V and 6 bases on J, and the gene matches do not reach 14 bases of it. The method behind the library was the immunoSEQ multiplex PCR assay. For the multiplex PCR, a mixture combining 60 forward primers for TCR Vbeta segments and 13 reverse primers for TCR Jbeta segments was used. Amplification of the CDR3 region of rearranged TCR beta genes was performed with a multiplex PCR assay on genomic DNA. Amplified TCR beta libraries were sequenced as 87-base-pair reads on the Illumina HiSeq System. The authors' analysis ran thus. A later analysis counted some 80 million unique TCR beta chains across the approximately 700 repertoires, and 10 million to 11 million of these chains were shared by at least two donors. Raw reads were error-corrected and collapsed into unique sequences by a nearest-neighbor algorithm in which closely related sequences were merged to remove PCR and sequencing errors. To assign V, D and J gene segments, CDR3 sequences were aligned to IMGT reference sequences. For a sequence to be retained, a match of at least six nucleotides to both a V gene segment and a J gene segment was required. Rearrangements were classified as productive when the CDR3 lacked stop codons and remained in frame with V and J, and all other rearrangements were classified as non-productive. Following IMGT convention, CDR3 was defined as the stretch from the second conserved V-encoded cysteine up to the conserved J-encoded phenylalanine. Sequences without an unambiguous match to a single V gene segment were excluded from the earlier analysis of approximately 560 of the donors. An earlier analysis of several hundred of the donors classified V segments as functional when productive rearrangements were above 56.7% and as segregating when the standard deviation between donors was above 5%. To diagnose cytomegalovirus status from the catalog of TCR beta chain sequences, a statistical classification framework was built. A later analysis assigned V and J genes by comparing TCR nucleotide sequences with IMGT/GENE-DB human TR gene sequences. The TCRdist pipeline was used in a later analysis to assign CDR3 sequences and most-parsimonious VDJ recombination scenarios. In a later analysis, each TCR beta chain was defined by its CDR3 amino acid sequence together with its V-gene family, and reads lacking a unique V-gene family were excluded. A later analysis removed 550 to 700 highly shared, low-generation-probability nucleotide sequences to deal with suspected cross-contamination and a sequencing artifact. In a later analysis, a clonal expansion index was calculated for each public chain from normalized within-repertoire ranks of inferred template counts. In a later analysis, generation probabilities were computed using a VDJ recombination model fitted to out-of-frame rearrangements, and the results were checked against IGoR. In a later analysis, TCR-TCR, TCR-HLA and TCR-CMV co-occurrence was scored with hypergeometric tests, and a repertoire-size bias correction was applied to TCR pairs. A later analysis estimated false discovery rates by permuting HLA or CMV assignments 20 times. In a later analysis, co-occurring TCRs were grouped using DBSCAN, and TCRdist sequence similarity was added for clustering within HLA-allele-positive subsets. Repertoires with fewer than 30,000 or more than 120,000 public chains were left out of co-occurrence clustering, as were four to six repertoires with anomalous nucleotide sharing. The table was pulled from immuneACCESS by TCRdb, which kept in-frame rearrangements only. Such tables lose some clones; where checked, under half of the loss comes from unresolved V genes, and the rest has no known cause. The DNA gave D and trimming, while V, J and clone size come from that table. This sample has 180,000 or so clones in its table, and 75% of those were observed once. The ten largest clones represent around 8% of the sample.

Remarks on this clone: The target of this receptor is not known. Within one base of it there is no much larger clone, and no base qualities were kept.

The cohort consisted of 650 to 850 healthy bone marrow donors. All cohort members were sampled while nominally healthy, although unrecorded immune exposures were likely present. The donor was CMV seropositive and belonged to the group of about 290 seropositive cohort members. A peripheral blood sample was provided by each donor, and peripheral blood mononuclear cells were used for TCR beta sequencing. Genomic DNA was extracted from the blood cell samples with the Qiagen DNeasy Blood Extraction Kit. The chain couples TRBV19 to TRBJ2-1; TRBD1 aligns with 10 central bases. Sequencing was performed on PBMCs. The clonotype was recovered from a woman aged 35 to 49 in good health and CMV-seropositive. CDR3 region: CASSKDLTGTGVNEQFF. The DNA is TGTGCCAGTAGCAAAGACCTTACCGGGACAGGGGTCAATGAGCAGTTCTTC.